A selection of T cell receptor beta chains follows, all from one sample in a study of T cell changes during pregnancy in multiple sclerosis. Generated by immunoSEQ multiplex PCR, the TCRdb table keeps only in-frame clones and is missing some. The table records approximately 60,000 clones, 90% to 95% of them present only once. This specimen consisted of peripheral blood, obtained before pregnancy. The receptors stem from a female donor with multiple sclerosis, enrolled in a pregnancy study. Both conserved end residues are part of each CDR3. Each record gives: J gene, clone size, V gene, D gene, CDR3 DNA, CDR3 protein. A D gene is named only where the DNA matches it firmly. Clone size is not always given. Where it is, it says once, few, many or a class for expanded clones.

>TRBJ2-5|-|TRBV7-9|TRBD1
TGTGCCAGCAGCGCCGGGACAGGGGATCAAGAGACCCAGTACTTC
CASSAGTGDQETQYF
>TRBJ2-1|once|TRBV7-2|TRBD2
TGTGCCAGCAGCTTAGTTCCTAGCGGGGGACGAAATGAGCAGTTCTTC
CASSLVPSGGRNEQFF
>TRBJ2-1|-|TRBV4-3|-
TGCGCCAGCAGCCAAAACAGGGCGGCCTACAATGAGCAGTTCTTC
CASSQNRAAYNEQFF
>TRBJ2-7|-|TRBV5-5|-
TGTGCCAGCAGCTTGGACAGCCTGGGCAGCTACGAGCAGTACTTC
CASSLDSLGSYEQYF
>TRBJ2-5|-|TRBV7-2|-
TGTGCCAGCAGCTTAGTGAGAGAGACCCAGTACTTC
CASSLVRETQYF
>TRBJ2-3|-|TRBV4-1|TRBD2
TGCGCCAGCAGCCAAGAGCGAGCGGGGGCGGGAGATACGCAGTATTTT
CASSQERAGAGDTQYF
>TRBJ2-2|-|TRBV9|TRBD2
TGTGCCAGCAGCGGGAGACTAGCGGGGGGGTTGAGCACCGGGGAGCTGTTTTTT
CASSGRLAGGLSTGELFF
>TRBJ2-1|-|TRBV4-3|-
TGCGCCAGCAGCCAACGAGGGGGAATCACCTACAATGAGCAGTTCTTC
CASSQRGGITYNEQFF
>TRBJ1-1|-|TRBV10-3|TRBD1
TGTGCCATCAGTGAGTACAGGGGTTCTAACACTGAAGCTTTCTTT
CAISEYRGSNTEAFF
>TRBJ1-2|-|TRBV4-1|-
TGCGCCAGCAGCCAAGCCACAGGGTCTAAAGGCTACACCTTC
CASSQATGSKGYTF
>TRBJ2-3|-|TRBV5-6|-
TGTGCCAGCAGCTTTGGGAGCGGAGCGGGCACAGATACGCAGTATTTT
CASSFGSGAGTDTQYF
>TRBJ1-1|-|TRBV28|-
TGTGCCAGCACTGCGGTGAACACTGAAGCTTTCTTT
CASTAVNTEAFF
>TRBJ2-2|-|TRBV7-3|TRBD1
TGTGCCAGCAGCTCGACAGGGGGCTACACCGGGGAGCTGTTTTTT
CASSSTGGYTGELFF
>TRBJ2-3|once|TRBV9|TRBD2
TGTGCCAGCAGCGCTAGCGGGGCCACAGATACGCAGTATTTT
CASSASGATDTQYF
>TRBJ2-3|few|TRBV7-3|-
TGTGCCAGCCCAGCGCCCCAGTATTTT
CASPAPQYF
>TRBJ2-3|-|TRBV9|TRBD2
TGTGCCAGCAGCGTAGATGTGTTGCGGGGGAGCACAGATACGCAGTATTTT
CASSVDVLRGSTDTQYF
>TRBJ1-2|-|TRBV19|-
TGTGCCAGTAGTCCCAGCGACAGGCCCTATGGCTACACCTTC
CASSPSDRPYGYTF
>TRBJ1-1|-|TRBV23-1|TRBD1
TGCGCCAGCAATGAGGGACAGGTCGATTTTGAAGCTTTCTTT
CASNEGQVDFEAFF
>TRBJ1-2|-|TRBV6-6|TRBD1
TGTGCCAGCAGTGGTCCGGGACAGGCGAACTATGGCTACACCTTC
CASSGPGQANYGYTF
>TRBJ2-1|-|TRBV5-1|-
TGCGCCAGCAGCTTCAGGGCGAGCTCCTACAATGAGCAGTTCTTC
CASSFRASSYNEQFF
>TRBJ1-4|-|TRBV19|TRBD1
TGTGCCAGTAGTACCCGACAGGGGGCAGGTATTGAAAAACTGTTTTTT
CASSTRQGAGIEKLFF
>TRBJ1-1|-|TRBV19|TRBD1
TGTGCCAGCATGGGACAGAGCCATCTCGCATGGTTGAACACTGAAGCTTTCTTT
CASMGQSHLAWLNTEAFF
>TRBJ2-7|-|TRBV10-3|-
TGTGCCATCAGTGAGTCATCCCGGTACGAGCAGTACTTC
CAISESSRYEQYF
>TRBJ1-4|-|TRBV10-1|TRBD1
TGCGCCAGCAGAATTTATAGGACAGGTAATGAAAAACTGTTTTTT
CASRIYRTGNEKLFF
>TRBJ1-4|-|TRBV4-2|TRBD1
TGTGCCAGCAGCCAAGGGGACAGCCCCCTTCGGGGAAATGAAAAACTGTTTTTT
CASSQGDSPLRGNEKLFF
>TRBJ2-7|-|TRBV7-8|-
TGTGCCAGCAGCTCCCAGGCCAACGAGCAGTACTTC
CASSSQANEQYF
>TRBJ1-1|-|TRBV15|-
TGTGCCACCAGCAGAGATCTGGCGGGGAGGACTGAAGCTTTCTTT
CATSRDLAGRTEAFF
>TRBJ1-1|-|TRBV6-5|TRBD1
TGTGCCAGCAGCTTCCAGGGGGGCGGCACTGAAGCTTTCTTT
CASSFQGGGTEAFF
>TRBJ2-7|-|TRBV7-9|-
TGTGCCAGCAGCCCCCGGACAGTGGGAGAGGGCGAGCAGTACTTC
CASSPRTVGEGEQYF
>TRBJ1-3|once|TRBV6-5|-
TGTGCCAGCAGTTACTCGAGGGACTCTGGAAACACCATATATTTT
CASSYSRDSGNTIYF
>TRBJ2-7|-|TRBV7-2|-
TGTGCCAGCAGCTCCCCCACCGACAGCTACTACGAGCAGTACTTC
CASSSPTDSYYEQYF
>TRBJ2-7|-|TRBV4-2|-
TGTGCCAGCAGCCAAGATCCGCTGGGGGGGCCATTAGGCTACGAGCAGTACTTC
CASSQDPLGGPLGYEQYF
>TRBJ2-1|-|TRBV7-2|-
TGTGCCAGCAGCTCCTCCAATGAGCAGTTCTTC
CASSSSNEQFF
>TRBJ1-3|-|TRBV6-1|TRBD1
TGTGCCAGCAGTGACGCCGACAGGGGAATAAACGGAAACACCATATATTTT
CASSDADRGINGNTIYF
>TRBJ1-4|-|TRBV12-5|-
TGTGCTAGTGGTTTGGTAAAGGGGTCACCTAATGAAAAACTGTTTTTT
CASGLVKGSPNEKLFF
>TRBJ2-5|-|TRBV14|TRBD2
TGTGCCAGCAGCCACCCCCCATGGACTAGCGGGGGGGCCTTAGAGACCCAGTACTTC
CASSHPPWTSGGALETQYF
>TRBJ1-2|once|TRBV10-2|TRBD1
TGCGCCAGCAACGCGGGACAGGCCGACTATGGCTACACCTTC
CASNAGQADYGYTF
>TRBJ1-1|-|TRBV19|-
TGTGCCAGTAGTATAGTTGTCAGTGAAATGAACACTGAAGCTTTCTTT
CASSIVVSEMNTEAFF
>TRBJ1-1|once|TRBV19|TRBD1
TGTGCCAGTAGCCACGGACAGGGGGCTTTCTTT
CASSHGQGAFF
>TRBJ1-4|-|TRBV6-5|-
TGTGCCAGCAGTTACTCCTCGAATCAGATTAATGAAAAACTGTTTTTT
CASSYSSNQINEKLFF
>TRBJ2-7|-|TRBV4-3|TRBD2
TGCGCCAGCAGCCAAGAAAGCGGGAGGTACGAGCAGTACTTC
CASSQESGRYEQYF
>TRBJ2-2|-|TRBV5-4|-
TGTGCCAGCAGCTTGGACCGGAGACGGACAAACACCGGGGAGCTGTTTTTT
CASSLDRRRTNTGELFF
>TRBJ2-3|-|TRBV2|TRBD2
TGTGCCAGCAAGGAACTAGCGGGGACAGATACGCAGTATTTT
CASKELAGTDTQYF
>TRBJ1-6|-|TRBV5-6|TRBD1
TGTGCCAGCAGCTCGGATTTAGGGGGCGAATTTGACACCCTCCACTTT
CASSSDLGGEFDTLHF
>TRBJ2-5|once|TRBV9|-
TGTGCCAGCAGCGTAGGGGCAGGCCGAGAGACCCAGTACTTC
CASSVGAGRETQYF
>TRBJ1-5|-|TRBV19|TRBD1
TGTGCCAGTAGTATAGTTGGACAGGGCGGACAGCCCCAGCATTTT
CASSIVGQGGQPQHF
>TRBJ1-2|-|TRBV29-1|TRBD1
TGCAGCGTCGACAGGGGGGGATCGAACTATGGCTACACCTTC
CSVDRGGSNYGYTF
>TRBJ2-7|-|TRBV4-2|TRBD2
TGTGCCAGCAGCCAAGAGACTAGCGGGGGATTCGGCTACGAGCAGTACTTC
CASSQETSGGFGYEQYF
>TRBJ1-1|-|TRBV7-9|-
TGTGCCAGCAGCTCCGCGGGGAAGTCCAATATGAACACTGAAGCTTTCTTT
CASSSAGKSNMNTEAFF
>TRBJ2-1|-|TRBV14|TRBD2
TGTGCCAGCAGCGGCGGGGGGTCCTACAATGAGCAGTTCTTC
CASSGGGSYNEQFF
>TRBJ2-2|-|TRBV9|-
TGTGCCAGCAGCGTTGGGGACTCCCGCACCGGGGAGCTGTTTTTT
CASSVGDSRTGELFF
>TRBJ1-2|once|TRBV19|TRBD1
TGTGCCAGTAGTATGAAGACAGGGGCGAGCTACTATGGCTACACCTTC
CASSMKTGASYYGYTF